The 17 T cell receptor beta chains below all came from one sample that was sequenced in a study of T cells in women clearing cervical HPV infection. Libraries were prepared by immunoSEQ multiplex PCR; TCRdb keeps only in-frame clonotypes and omits some of them. The sample has tens of thousands of clones, and its top ten clones hold about 0.94%. The sequenced sample consisted of blood buffy coat. The receptors shown here come from a woman between 18 and 75 years old with a cervical HPV16 infection that either progressed to CIN3+ or cleared (not recorded which).

Of note for this clone: The read terminates 3 residues before the CDR3 end, so the remaining end is supplied by the germline J gene. V usage is TRBV7-9 and J usage is TRBJ2-7; maybe TRBD1 (5 bases). V lost 8 bases and J 0 bases, leaving 11 bases between the germline ends. In germline, CDR1 is SEHNR, CDR2 FQNEAQ (reference sequence). The CDR3 has 13 amino acids. CDR3 loop: CASEAGPSYEQYF. The covered CDR3 bases are TGTGCCAGCGAAGCAGGGCCCTCCTACGAG. The full variable domain, completed using reference TRBV7-9 and TRBJ2-7, is DTGVSQNPRHKITKRGQNVTFRCDPISEHNRLYWYRQTLGQGPEFLTYFQNEAQLEKSRLLSDRFSAERPKGSFSTLEIQRTEQGDSAMYLCASEAGPSYEQYFGPGTRLTVT.

About this clone itself: The missing CDR3 end, 3 residues past where the read stops, is filled in from the germline J gene. The rearrangement uses TRBV7-9 and TRBJ2-5, with 7 bases matching TRBD2. The germline CDR1 and CDR2 sequences are SEHNR and FQNEAQ (reference sequence). The CDR3 loop spans 15 amino acids. With V trimmed by 2 bases and J by 1 base, 4 bases remained unmatched. Partial CDR3 DNA: TGTGCCAGCAGCTTAAGGCCTAGCGGCCAAGAGACC. It is translated as CASSLRPSGQET. The complete CDR3 sequence is CASSLRPSGQETQYF.

About this clone: Sequencing ends 3 residues short of the CDR3 end; the germline J gene provides the rest. The V call is TRBV6-1, the J call TRBJ2-2; tentative D call: TRBD2 (6 bases). CDR1 is MNHNS, CDR2 SASEGT, per germline. This CDR3 comprises 17 residues. The CDR3 loop reads CASSEAVGGPANEKLFF. CDR3 DNA, as far as it was read: TGTGCCAGCAGTGAAGCGGTTGGAGGGCCGGCTAATGAAAAG.

To note about this clone: From the germline J gene comes the end of the CDR3, since the read stops 3 residues before it. V and J are TRBV12-3 or TRBV12-4 and TRBJ2-7; D is possibly TRBD1 (6 bases). With 0 bases removed from V and 2 bases from J, the gap between germline ends came to 11 bases. The CDR3 runs 15 residues. CDR3 DNA, as far as it was read: TGTGCCAGCAGTTTAGCGCTGGGACACCCCTACGAG. Protein: CASSLALGHPYE. Given in full, the CDR3 is CASSLALGHPYEQYF.

Turning to this clone: With the read ending 3 residues before the CDR3 end, the germline J gene is used to fill in that end. The J gene is TRBJ1-6, the V gene TRBV18; D is perhaps TRBD1 (6 bases). V lost 6 bases to trimming and J lost 5 bases, with 14 bases between them. Germline V gene data show CDR1 as KGHSH and CDR2 as LQKENI. The CDR3 is 15 residues long. CDR3 DNA, as far as it was read: TGTGCCAGCTCGCACAGGGAAGATAATAATTCACCC. The encoded protein is CASSHREDNNSP. The full-length CDR3 reads as CASSHREDNNSPLHF.

Comment on this clone: The read stops 3 residues short of the end of the CDR3; the missing end is completed from the germline J gene. The chain combines TRBV5-1 with TRBJ2-7; 7 bases match TRBD2. Trimming took 2 bases from V and 2 from J; bases not matched to a gene: 1. The CDR3 covers 13 residues. Germline CDR1 reads SGHRS; CDR2 reads YFSETQ. CDR3 sequence: CASSFGGAYEQYF. The CDR3 DNA, read in part, is TGCGCCAGCAGCTTTGGGGGGGCCTACGAG.

Concerning this clone: The read comes to an end 3 residues before the CDR3 does, leaving the germline J gene to fill in the end. The rearrangement uses TRBV19 and TRBJ1-2; D is unresolved. CDR3 length: 13 residues. The V and J ends lost 3 bases and 1 base respectively, with 6 bases between them. CDR1 is LNHDA and CDR2 is SQIVND in the germline V gene (reference sequence). CDR3 bases read: TGTGCCAGTAGTATCCCATTTAACTATGGC. Translated: CASSIPFNYG. The entire CDR3 reads CASSIPFNYGYTF.

About this clone: The read comes to an end 3 residues before the CDR3 does, leaving the germline J gene to fill in the end. The rearrangement uses TRBV6-1 and TRBJ1-4, with D perhaps matching TRBD1 (5 bases). CDR1 MNHNS and CDR2 SASEGT come from the germline V gene. This CDR3 region has 15 residues. CDR3 sequence: CASSEDSSGANVLFF. CDR3 DNA (partial): TGTGCCAGCAGTGAAGACAGCTCTGGGGCCAACGTA.

Partial CDR3 DNA: TGTGCCAGCTCACCCAAGACTGGAGCTGGA. It codes for CASSPKTGAG. The whole CDR3 sequence is CASSPKTGAGLFF. V is TRBV18 and J is TRBJ1-4; no clear D gene. With the read ending 3 residues before the CDR3 end, the germline J gene is used to fill in that end. Germline V gene data show CDR1 as KGHSH and CDR2 as LQKENI. CDR3 size: 13 residues.

A note on this clone: Sequencing ends 3 residues short of the CDR3 end; the germline J gene provides the rest. This chain joins TRBV7-2 and TRBJ1-2; D is uncertain. Germline V gene sequence: CDR1 SGHTA, CDR2 FQGNSA. CDR3 size: 13 residues. The V end was cut by 7 bases, the J end by 3 bases, with 12 bases between. The sequenced CDR3 bases are TGTGCCAGCACCAAAAAGCGGGACTATGGC. The encoded protein is CASTKKRDYG. The whole CDR3 region reads CASTKKRDYGYTF.

As concerns this clone: The read ends 3 residues before the CDR3 terminus; that terminus is restored from the germline J gene. This chain links TRBV18 with TRBJ2-6; D is possibly TRBD2 (5 bases). The V end was cut by 3 bases, the J end by 0 bases, with 12 bases between. The CDR3 is 17 residues long. CDR1 is KGHSH and CDR2 is LQKENI in the germline V gene. The CDR3 spells CASSPLDYSSGANVLTF. The sequenced part of the CDR3 DNA is TGTGCCAGCTCACCTCTAGACTACTCCTCTGGGGCCAACGTC.

As to this clone: The read terminates 3 residues ahead of where the CDR3 ends, so the germline J gene completes it. The rearrangement uses TRBV25-1 and TRBJ1-5, with 7 nucleotides matching TRBD1. The CDR3 runs to 13 residues. The V gene's germline CDR1 is MGHDK and CDR2 SYGVNS. The V and J ends lost 9 bases and 6 bases, in that order; junction bases with no gene match: 8. This CDR3 is CASGGTATQPQHF. CDR3 bases read: TGTGCCAGTGGCGGGACAGCCACTCAGCCC. The full variable domain, its missing parts supplied by reference TRBV25-1 and TRBJ1-5, is EADIYQTPRYLVIGTGKKITLECSQTMGHDKMYWYQQDPGMELHLIHYSYGVNSTEKGDLSSESTVSRIRTEHFPLTLESARPSHTSQYLCASGGTATQPQHFGDGTRLSIL.

In regard to this clone: The read halts 3 residues ahead of the CDR3 end, with the missing end drawn from the germline J gene. The rearrangement uses TRBV7-9 and TRBJ1-1; a possible D gene is TRBD1 (5 bases). Germline V lookup: CDR1 SEHNR, CDR2 FQNEAQ (reference sequence). Trimming shortened V by 1 base and J by 4 bases, and 10 bases separated the two germline ends. CDR3 length: 14 residues. Partial CDR3 DNA: TGTGCCAGCAGCTTAGAGTTGGGGGGCACTGAA. Amino acids: CASSLELGGTE. The whole CDR3 sequence reads CASSLELGGTEAFF.

On this clone itself: The read ends 3 residues before the CDR3 terminus; that terminus is restored from the germline J gene. J is TRBJ1-2 and V is TRBV18, with 7 bases that match TRBD1. CDR1 is KGHSH, CDR2 LQKENI, per germline. CDR3 size: 15 residues. The CDR3 here is CASSPSGTAKETYTF. CDR3 bases read: TGTGCCAGCTCCCCTTCTGGGACAGCAAAAGAGACC.

Note on this clone: The CDR3 is cut off 3 residues early in the read; its end comes from the germline J gene. The chain recombines TRBV28 with TRBJ1-2, with D unresolved. Germline-derived CDR1 and CDR2 are MDHEN and SYDVKM. The CDR3 totals 13 residues. Trimming removed 2 bases from V and 3 bases from J, with 7 bases in between. CDR3 in amino acids: CASSLMAHYGYTF. Partial CDR3 DNA: TGTGCCAGCAGTTTAATGGCACACTATGGC.

Concerning this clone: The read gets to within 3 residues of the CDR3 end, and the germline J gene fills in the rest. The genes are TRBV2 and TRBJ2-5, with 7 nucleotides matching TRBD2. Trimming cost V 8 bases and J 3 bases; bases outside gene matches: 12. There are 15 residues in the CDR3. CDR1 SNHLY and CDR2 FYNNEI come from the germline V gene. The DNA read from the CDR3 is TGTGCCAGCTATGGTTTTAGGGCGGGGGAAGAGACC. Translation: CASYGFRAGEET. From start to end, the CDR3 is CASYGFRAGEETQYF.

Remarks on this clone: Sequence at one end of the junction differs from germline and may be a read error. Read coverage stops 3 residues before the CDR3 terminus; the germline J gene supplies the remainder. This sample also contains other DNA sequences that code for the same CDR3. The chain carries TRBV19 and TRBJ1-3; D is uncertain. Germline CDR1 and CDR2: LNHDA and SQIVND (reference sequence). This CDR3 is built from 16 residues. CDR3 DNA, as far as it was read: TGTGCCAGTAGTATCGCAGGACTGAACTCTGGAAACACA. Protein sequence: CASSIAGLNSGNT. The complete CDR3 reads CASSIAGLNSGNTIYF. The whole variable domain, filled in from reference TRBV19 and TRBJ1-3, reads DGGITQSPKYLFRKEGQNVTLSCEQNLNHDAMYWYRQDPGQGLRLIYYSQIVNDFQKGDIAEGYSVSREKKESFPLTVTSAQKNPTAFYLCASSIAGLNSGNTIYFGEGSWLTVV.